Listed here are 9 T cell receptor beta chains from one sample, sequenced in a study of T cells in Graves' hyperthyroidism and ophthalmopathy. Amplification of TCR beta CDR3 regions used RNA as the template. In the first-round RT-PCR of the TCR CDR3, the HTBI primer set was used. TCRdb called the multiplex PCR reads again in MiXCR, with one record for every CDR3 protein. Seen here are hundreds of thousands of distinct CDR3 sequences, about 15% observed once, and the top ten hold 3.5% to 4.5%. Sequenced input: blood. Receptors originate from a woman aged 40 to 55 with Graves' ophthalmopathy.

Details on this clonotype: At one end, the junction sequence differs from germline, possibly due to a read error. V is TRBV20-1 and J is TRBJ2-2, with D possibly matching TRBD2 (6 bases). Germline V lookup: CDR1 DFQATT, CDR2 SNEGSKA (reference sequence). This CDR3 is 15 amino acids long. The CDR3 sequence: CSATLAEMNAGELFF. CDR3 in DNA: TGCAGTGCTACCTTAGCGGAGATGAACGCCGGGGAGCTGTTTTTT.

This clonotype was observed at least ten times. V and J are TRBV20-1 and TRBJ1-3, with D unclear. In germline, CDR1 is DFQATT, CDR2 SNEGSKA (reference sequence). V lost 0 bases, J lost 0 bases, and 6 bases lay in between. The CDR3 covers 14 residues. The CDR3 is CSAREDASGNTIYF. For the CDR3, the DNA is TGCAGTGCTAGAGAGGACGCCTCTGGAAACACCATATATTTT.

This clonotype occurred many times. CDR3: CASETRTGGYGYTF. The CDR3 coding sequence is TGTGCCAGCGAGACTAGGACAGGGGGTTATGGCTACACCTTC. The genes are TRBV11-2 and TRBJ1-2, with 10 bases fitting TRBD1. Germline loops: CDR1 SGHAT, CDR2 FQNNGV. With V trimmed by 8 bases and J by 5 bases, 8 bases remained unmatched. The CDR3 totals 14 residues.

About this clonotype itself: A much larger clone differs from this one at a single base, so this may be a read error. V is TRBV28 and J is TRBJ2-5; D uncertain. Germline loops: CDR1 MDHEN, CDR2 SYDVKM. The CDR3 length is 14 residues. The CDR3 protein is CASSLLGRQGTQYF. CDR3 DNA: TGTGCCAGCAGTTTATTGGGCAGACAAGGGACCCAGTACTTC.

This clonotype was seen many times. The CDR3 DNA reads as TGTGCCAGCACAGGGTACCAAGAGACCCAGTACTTC. Its protein product is CASTGYQETQYF. V usage is TRBV12-3 or TRBV12-4 and J usage is TRBJ2-5; TRBD1 is a possible D gene (5 bases). Trimming took 7 bases from V and 0 from J, leaving 6 bases between them. The CDR3 is made up of 12 amino acids.

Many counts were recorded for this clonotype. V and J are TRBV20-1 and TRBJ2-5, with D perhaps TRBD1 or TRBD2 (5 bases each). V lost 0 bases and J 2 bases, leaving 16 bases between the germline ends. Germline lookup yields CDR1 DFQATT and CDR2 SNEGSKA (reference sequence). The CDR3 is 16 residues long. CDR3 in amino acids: CSARDVLGTEQETQYF. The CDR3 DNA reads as TGCAGTGCTAGAGATGTATTGGGGACGGAGCAAGAGACCCAGTACTTC.

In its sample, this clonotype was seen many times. The CDR3 DNA is TGTGCCAGCAGCCCCTGGACAGGGGGAGGGAACACTGAAGCTTTCTTT. It translates to CASSPWTGGGNTEAFF. The chain joins TRBV4-2 to TRBJ1-1; 10 bases map to TRBD1. The V gene end was trimmed by 4 bases and the J gene end by 1 base; junction bases not matched to a gene: 6. Germline values: CDR1 LGHNA, CDR2 YNFKEQ. The CDR3 spans 16 residues.

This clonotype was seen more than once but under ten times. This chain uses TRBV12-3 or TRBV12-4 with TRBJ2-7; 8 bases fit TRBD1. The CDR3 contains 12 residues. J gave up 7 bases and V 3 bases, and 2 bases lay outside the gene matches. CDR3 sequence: CASSFRQGEQYF. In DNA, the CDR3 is TGTGCCAGCAGTTTCCGACAGGGGGAGCAGTACTTC.

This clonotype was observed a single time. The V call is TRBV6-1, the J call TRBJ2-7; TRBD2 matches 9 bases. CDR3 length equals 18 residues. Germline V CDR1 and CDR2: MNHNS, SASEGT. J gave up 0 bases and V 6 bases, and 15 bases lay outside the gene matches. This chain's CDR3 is CASSQADVGLAFSYEQYF. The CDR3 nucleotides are TGTGCCAGCAGCCAAGCAGACGTAGGACTAGCGTTCTCCTACGAGCAGTACTTC.